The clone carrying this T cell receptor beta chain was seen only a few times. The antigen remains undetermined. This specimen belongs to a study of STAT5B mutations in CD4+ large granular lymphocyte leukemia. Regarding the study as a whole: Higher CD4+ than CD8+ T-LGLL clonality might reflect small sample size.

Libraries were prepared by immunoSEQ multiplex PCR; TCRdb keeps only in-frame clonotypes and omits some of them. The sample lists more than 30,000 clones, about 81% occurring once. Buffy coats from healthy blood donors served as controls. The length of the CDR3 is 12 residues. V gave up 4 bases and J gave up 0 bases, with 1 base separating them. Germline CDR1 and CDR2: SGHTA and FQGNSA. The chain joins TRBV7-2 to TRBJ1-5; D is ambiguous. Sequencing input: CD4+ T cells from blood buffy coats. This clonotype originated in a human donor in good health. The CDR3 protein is CASSYSNQPQHF. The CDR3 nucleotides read TGTGCCAGCAGCTATAGCAATCAGCCCCAGCATTTT.